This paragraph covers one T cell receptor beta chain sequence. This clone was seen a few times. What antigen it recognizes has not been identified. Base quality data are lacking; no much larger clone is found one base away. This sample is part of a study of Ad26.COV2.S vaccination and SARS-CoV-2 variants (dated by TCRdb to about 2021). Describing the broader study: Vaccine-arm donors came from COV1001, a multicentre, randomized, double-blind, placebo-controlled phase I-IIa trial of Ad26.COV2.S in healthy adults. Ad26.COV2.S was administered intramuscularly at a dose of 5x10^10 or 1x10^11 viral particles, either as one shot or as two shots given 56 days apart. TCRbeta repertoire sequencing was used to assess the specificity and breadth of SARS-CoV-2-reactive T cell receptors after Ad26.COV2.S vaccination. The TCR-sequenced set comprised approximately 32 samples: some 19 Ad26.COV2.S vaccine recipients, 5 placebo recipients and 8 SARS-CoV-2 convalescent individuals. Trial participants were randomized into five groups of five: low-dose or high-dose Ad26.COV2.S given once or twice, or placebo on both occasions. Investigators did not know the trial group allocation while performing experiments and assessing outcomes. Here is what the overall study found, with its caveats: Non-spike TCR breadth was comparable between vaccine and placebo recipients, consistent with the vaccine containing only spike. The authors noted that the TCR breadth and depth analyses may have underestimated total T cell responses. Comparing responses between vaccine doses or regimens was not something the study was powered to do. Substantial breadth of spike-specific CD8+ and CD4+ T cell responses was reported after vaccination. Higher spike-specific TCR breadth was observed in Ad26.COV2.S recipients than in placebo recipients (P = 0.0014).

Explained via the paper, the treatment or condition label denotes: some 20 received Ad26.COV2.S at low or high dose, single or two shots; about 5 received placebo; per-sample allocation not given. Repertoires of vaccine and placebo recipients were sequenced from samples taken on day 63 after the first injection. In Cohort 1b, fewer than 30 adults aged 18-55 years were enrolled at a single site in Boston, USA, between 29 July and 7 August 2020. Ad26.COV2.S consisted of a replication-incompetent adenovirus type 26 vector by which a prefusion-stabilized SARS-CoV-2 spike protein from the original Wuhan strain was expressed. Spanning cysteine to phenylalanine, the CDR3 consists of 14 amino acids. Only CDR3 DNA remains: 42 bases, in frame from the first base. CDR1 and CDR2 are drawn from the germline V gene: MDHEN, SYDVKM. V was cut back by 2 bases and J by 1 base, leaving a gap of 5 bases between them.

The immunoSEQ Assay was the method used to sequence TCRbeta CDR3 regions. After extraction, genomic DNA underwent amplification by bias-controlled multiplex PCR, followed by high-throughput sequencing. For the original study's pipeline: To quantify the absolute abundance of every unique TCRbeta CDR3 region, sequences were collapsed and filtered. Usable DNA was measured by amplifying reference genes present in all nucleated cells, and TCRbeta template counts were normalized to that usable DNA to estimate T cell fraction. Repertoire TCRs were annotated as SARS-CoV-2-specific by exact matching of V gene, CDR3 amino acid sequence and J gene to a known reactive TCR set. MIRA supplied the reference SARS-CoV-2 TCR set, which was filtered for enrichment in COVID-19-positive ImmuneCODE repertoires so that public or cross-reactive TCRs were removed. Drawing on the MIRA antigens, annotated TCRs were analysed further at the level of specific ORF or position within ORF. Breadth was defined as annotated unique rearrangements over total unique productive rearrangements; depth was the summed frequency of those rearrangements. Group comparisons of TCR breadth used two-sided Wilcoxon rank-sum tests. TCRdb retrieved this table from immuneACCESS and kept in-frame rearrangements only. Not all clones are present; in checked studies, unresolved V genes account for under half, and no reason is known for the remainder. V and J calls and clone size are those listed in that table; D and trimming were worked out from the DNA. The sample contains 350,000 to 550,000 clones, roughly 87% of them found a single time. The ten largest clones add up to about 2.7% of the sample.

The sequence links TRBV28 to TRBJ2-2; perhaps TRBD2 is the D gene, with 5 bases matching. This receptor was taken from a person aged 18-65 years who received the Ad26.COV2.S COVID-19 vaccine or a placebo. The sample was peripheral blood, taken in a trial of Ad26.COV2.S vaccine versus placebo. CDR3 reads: CASSLGGNTGELFF. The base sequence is TGTGCCAGCAGTTTAGGAGGGAACACCGGGGAGCTGTTTTTT. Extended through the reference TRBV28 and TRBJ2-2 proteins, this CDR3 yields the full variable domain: DVKVTQSSRYLVKRTGEKVFLECVQDMDHENMFWYRQDPGLGLRLIYFSYDVKMKEKGDIPEGYSVSREKKERFSLILESASTNQTSMYLCASSLGGNTGELFFGEGSRLTVL.